This T cell receptor (beta chain) was documented in a study of patients and donors after allogeneic stem cell transplantation. With V trimmed by 7 bases and J by 1 base, 8 bases remained unmatched. The CDR3 covers 15 residues. CDR1 is MNHNS and CDR2 is SASEGT in the germline V gene. This clonotype was detected only a few times. TCRdb re-derived calls from the RT-PCR reads in MiXCR, one entry per CDR3 protein. The table lists some 880,000 distinct CDR3 sequences, under 20% of them singletons. Material: blood, either unsorted or a sorted T cell fraction (not recorded which). The receptor comes from a human donor who was either an allogeneic HSCT recipient or a stem cell or donor lymphocyte infusion donor (not recorded which). It is not recorded whose cells these are; they may come from a transplant donor. The chain couples TRBV6-1 to TRBJ2-3; 7 bases match TRBD2. The CDR3 region is CASTLGLWGTDTQYF. The DNA for the CDR3 is TGTGCCAGCACCTTGGGACTATGGGGCACAGATACGCAGTATTTT.